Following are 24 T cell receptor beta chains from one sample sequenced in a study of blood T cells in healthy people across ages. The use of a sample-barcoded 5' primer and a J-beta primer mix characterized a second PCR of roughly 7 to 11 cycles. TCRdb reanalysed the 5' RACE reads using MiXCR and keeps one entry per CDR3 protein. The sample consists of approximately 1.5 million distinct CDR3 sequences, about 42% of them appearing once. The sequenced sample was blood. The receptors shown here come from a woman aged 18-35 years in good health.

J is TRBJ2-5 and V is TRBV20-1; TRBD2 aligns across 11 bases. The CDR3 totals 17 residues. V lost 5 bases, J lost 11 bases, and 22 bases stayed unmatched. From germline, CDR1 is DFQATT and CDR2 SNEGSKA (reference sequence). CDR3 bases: TGCAGTGCTTTAAACCCTCTGACTAGCGGGAAGATGAATGAGCAGTACTTC. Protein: CSALNPLTSGKMNEQYF.

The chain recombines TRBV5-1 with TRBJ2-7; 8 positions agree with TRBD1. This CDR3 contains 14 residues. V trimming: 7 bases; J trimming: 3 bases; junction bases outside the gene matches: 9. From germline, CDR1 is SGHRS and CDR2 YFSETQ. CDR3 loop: CASGPGGGYYEQYF. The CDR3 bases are TGCGCCAGCGGCCCAGGGGGCGGATACTACGAGCAGTACTTC.

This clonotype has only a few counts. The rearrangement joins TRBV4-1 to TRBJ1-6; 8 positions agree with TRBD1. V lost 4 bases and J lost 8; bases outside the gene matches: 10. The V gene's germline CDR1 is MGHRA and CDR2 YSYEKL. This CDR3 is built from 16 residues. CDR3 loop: CASSLGTGARYSPLHF. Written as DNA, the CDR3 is TGCGCCAGCAGCCTCGGGACAGGCGCAAGGTATTCACCCCTCCACTTT.

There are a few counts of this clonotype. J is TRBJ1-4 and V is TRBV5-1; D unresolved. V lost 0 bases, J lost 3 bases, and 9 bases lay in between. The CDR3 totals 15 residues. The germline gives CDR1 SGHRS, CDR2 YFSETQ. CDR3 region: CASSLGRAANEKLFF. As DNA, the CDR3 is TGCGCCAGCAGCTTGGGGAGGGCGGCTAATGAAAAACTGTTTTTT.

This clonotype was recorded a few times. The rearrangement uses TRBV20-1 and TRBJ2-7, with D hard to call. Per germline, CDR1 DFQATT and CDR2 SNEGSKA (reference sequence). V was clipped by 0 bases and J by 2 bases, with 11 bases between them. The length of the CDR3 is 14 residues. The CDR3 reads CSARDGSNPYEQYF. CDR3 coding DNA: TGCAGTGCTAGAGATGGGTCCAACCCCTACGAGCAGTACTTC.

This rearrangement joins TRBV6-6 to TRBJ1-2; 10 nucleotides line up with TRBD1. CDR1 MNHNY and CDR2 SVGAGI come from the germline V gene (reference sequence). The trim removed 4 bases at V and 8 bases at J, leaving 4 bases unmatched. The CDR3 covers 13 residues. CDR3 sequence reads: CASSLDRGNGYTF. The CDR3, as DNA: TGTGCCAGCAGTTTGGACAGGGGGAACGGCTACACCTTC.

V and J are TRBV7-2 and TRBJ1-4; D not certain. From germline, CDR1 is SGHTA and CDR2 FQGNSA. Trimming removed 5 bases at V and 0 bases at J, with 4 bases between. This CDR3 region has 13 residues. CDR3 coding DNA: TGTGCCAGCAGCATATCAACTAATGAAAAACTGTTTTTT. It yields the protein CASSISTNEKLFF.

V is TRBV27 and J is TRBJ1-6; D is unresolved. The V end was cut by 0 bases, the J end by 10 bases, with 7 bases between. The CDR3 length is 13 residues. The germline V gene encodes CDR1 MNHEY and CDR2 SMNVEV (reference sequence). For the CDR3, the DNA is TGTGCCAGCAGTTTATCGAGGCAATCACCCCTCCACTTT. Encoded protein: CASSLSRQSPLHF.

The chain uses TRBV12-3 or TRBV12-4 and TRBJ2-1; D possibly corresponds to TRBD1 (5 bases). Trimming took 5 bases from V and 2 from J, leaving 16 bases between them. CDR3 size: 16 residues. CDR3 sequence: CASSPPTTAPYNEQFF. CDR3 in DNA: TGTGCCAGCAGTCCCCCCACGACAGCACCCTACAATGAGCAGTTCTTC.

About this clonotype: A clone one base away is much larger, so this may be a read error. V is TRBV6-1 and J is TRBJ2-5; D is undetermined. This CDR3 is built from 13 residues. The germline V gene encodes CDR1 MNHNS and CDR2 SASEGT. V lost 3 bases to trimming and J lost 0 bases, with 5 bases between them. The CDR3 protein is CASSDDNQETQYF. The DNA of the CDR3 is TGTGCCAGCAGTGATGACAACCAAGAGACCCAGTACTTC.

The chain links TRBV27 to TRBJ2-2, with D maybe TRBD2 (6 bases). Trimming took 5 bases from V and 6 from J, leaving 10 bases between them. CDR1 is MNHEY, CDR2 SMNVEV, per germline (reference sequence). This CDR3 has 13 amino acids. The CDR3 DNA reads TGTGCCAGCAGTCCCCGACTAGCCGGGGAGCTGTTTTTT. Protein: CASSPRLAGELFF.

The DNA of the CDR3 is TGTGCCAGCAGTCCAAGACAGGGTTCGGCTGAAGCTTTCTTT. Amino acid sequence: CASSPRQGSAEAFF. This chain joins TRBV12-3 or TRBV12-4 and TRBJ1-1; TRBD1 matches 7 bases. V trimming: 5 bases; J trimming: 6 bases; junction bases outside the gene matches: 9. The length of the CDR3 is 14 residues.

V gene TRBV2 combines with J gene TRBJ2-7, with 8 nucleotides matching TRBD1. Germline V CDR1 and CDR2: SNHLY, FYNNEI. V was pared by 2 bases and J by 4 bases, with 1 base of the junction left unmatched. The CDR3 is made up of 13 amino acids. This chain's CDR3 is CASSEQGAYEQYF. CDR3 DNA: TGTGCCAGCAGTGAACAGGGGGCGTACGAGCAGTACTTC.

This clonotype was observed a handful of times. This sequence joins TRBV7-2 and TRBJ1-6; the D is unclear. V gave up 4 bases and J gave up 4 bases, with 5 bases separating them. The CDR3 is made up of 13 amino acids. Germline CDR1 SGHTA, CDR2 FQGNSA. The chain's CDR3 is CASSSLYNSPLHF. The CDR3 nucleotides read TGTGCCAGCAGCTCCCTATATAATTCACCCCTCCACTTT.

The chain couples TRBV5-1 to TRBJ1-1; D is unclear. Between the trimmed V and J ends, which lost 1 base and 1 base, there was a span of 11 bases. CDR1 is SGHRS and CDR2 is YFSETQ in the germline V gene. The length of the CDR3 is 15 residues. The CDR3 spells CASSLFVVPNTEAFF. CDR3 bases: TGCGCCAGCAGCTTGTTCGTAGTCCCGAACACTGAAGCTTTCTTT.

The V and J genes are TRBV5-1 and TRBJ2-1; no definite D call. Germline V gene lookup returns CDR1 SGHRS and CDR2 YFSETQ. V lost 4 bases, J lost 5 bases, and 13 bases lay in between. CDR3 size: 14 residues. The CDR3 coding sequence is TGCGCCAGCAGCCTATCGGGCCCTAACAATGAGCAGTTCTTC. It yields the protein CASSLSGPNNEQFF.

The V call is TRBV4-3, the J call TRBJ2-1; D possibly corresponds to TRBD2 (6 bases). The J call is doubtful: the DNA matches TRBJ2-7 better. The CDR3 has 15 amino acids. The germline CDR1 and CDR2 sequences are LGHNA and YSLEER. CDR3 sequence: CASSMDGSSYNEQYF. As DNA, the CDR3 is TGCGCCAGCAGCATGGACGGGAGCTCCTACAATGAGCAGTACTTC.

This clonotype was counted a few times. CDR3: CSARDRLAAGDTQYF. Here the CDR3 DNA reads TGCAGTGCTAGAGACCGACTAGCGGCAGGGGATACGCAGTATTTT. V usage is TRBV20-1 and J usage is TRBJ2-3, with 9 bases matching TRBD2. V lost 0 bases and J lost 6; bases outside the gene matches: 7. Per the germline V gene, CDR1 is DFQATT and CDR2 is SNEGSKA (reference sequence). The CDR3 runs 15 residues.

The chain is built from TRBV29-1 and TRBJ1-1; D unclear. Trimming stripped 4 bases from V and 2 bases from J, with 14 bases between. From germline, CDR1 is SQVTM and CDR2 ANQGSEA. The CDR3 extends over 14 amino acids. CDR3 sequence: CSVVGLVPNTEAFF. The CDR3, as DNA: TGCAGCGTTGTCGGTCTGGTCCCAAACACTGAAGCTTTCTTT. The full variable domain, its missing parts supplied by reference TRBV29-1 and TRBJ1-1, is SAVISQKPSRDICQRGTSLTIQCQVDSQVTMMFWYRQQPGQSLTLIATANQGSEATYESGFVIDKFPISRPNLTFSTLTVSNMSPEDSSIYLCSVVGLVPNTEAFFGQGTRLTVV.

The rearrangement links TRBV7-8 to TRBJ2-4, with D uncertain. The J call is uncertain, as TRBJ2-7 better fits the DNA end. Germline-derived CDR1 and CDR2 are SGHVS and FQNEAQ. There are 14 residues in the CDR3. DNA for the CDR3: TGTGCCAGCAGCTTAGACGCCATAGTCCTCGAGCAGTACTTC. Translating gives CASSLDAIVLEQYF.

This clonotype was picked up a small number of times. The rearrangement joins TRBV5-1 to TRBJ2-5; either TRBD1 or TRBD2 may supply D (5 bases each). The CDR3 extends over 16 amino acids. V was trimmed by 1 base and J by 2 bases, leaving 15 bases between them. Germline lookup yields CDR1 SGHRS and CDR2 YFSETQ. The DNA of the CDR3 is TGCGCCAGCAGCTTGAGGGGCGGCGGGTTACAAGAGACCCAGTACTTC. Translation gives CASSLRGGGLQETQYF.

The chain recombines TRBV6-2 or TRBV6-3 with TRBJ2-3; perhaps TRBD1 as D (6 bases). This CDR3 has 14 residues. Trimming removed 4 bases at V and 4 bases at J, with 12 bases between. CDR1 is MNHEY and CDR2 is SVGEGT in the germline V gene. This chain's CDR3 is CASSWNRVADTQYF. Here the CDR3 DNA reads TGTGCCAGCAGTTGGAACAGGGTGGCAGATACGCAGTATTTT.

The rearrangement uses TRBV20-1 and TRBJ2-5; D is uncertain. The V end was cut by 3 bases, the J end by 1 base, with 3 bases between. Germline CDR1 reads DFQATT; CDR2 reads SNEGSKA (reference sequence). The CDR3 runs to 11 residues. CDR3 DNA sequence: TGCAGTGCTAGTATCCAAGAGACCCAGTACTTC. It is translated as CSASIQETQYF.

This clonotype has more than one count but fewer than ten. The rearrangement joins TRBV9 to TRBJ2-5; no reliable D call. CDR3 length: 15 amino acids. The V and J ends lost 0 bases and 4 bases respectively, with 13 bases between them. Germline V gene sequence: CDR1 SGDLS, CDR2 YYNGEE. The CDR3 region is CASSVGLSLSETQYF. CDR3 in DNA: TGTGCCAGCAGCGTAGGGCTTAGTTTGTCAGAGACCCAGTACTTC.